Listed below are T cell receptor beta chains from one sample, sequenced in a study of T-cell memory formation after mild COVID-19. TCRdb used MiXCR to reprocess the 5' RACE reads, holding one entry per CDR3 protein. The profile covers 150,000 to 200,000 distinct CDR3 sequences, with roughly a third appearing a single time and 12% taken by the ten largest. The specimen sequenced was PBMCs or a T cell subset sorted from them (not recorded which). The receptors were sampled from an adult woman who had mild COVID-19 (a few samples of this study predate the infection). Cell type and time point are not known. The CDR3 runs from the conserved cysteine through the conserved F or W. D genes are given only for firm matches. Rows give clone size only sometimes, using once, few, many, or a class for an expanded clone.

clone_size d_call j_call v_call cdr3_aa cdr3_nt
- - TRBJ1-3 TRBV11-1 CASSLLDRSGNTIYF TGTGCCAGCAGCCTACTGGATCGTTCTGGAAACACCATATATTTT
- TRBD1 TRBJ2-7 TRBV6-5 CASSTRDRGNYEQYF TGTGCCAGCAGTACCCGGGACAGGGGGAACTACGAGCAGTACTTC
- TRBD1 TRBJ1-1 TRBV19 CASRGQVTEAFF TGTGCCAGTAGAGGACAGGTCACTGAAGCTTTCTTT
- - TRBJ2-2 TRBV2 CASSEVQVGGELFF TGTGCCAGCAGTGAGGTACAGGTCGGAGGGGAGCTGTTTTTT
few - TRBJ2-7 TRBV20-1 CSATISVGEQYF TGCAGTGCTACCATCTCGGTCGGCGAGCAGTACTTC
few - TRBJ1-5 TRBV3-1 CASSQDRGGQPQHF TGTGCCAGCAGCCAAGATCGGGGCGGCCAGCCCCAGCATTTT
- - TRBJ1-1 TRBV12-3/TRBV12-4 CASSPTRIMNTEAFF TGTGCCAGCAGCCCCACTCGGATCATGAACACTGAAGCTTTCTTT
- TRBD1 TRBJ2-7 TRBV9 CASGGTGGHEQYF TGTGCCAGCGGAGGGACAGGGGGCCACGAGCAGTACTTC
few TRBD2 TRBJ2-1 TRBV11-2 CASSLGHGSGSPVNEQFF TGTGCCAGCAGCTTAGGTCACGGGAGCGGGAGTCCGGTCAATGAGCAGTTCTTC
few - TRBJ1-6 TRBV12-3/TRBV12-4 CASSFPGSPLHF TGTGCCAGCAGTTTTCCCGGTTCACCCCTCCACTTT
few - TRBJ2-2 TRBV4-1 CASSQDRRGELFF TGCGCCAGCAGCCAAGATCGGAGAGGGGAGCTGTTTTTT
- - TRBJ2-7 TRBV20-1 CSASPSWEQYF TGCAGTGCTAGTCCCTCCTGGGAGCAGTACTTC
few - TRBJ2-3 TRBV7-3 CASSQGKGTDTQYF TGTGCCAGCAGCCAGGGCAAGGGCACAGATACGCAGTATTTT
- TRBD2 TRBJ2-1 TRBV12-5 CASGGLAGMDEQFF TGTGCTAGTGGGGGACTAGCGGGGATGGATGAGCAGTTCTTC
few - TRBJ2-1 TRBV9 CASSVDTINEQFF TGTGCCAGCAGCGTAGACACTATCAATGAGCAGTTCTTC
few TRBD2 TRBJ2-2 TRBV20-1 CSARVAGGPPGELFF TGCAGTGCTAGAGTAGCGGGAGGGCCCCCCGGGGAGCTGTTTTTT
few TRBD2 TRBJ2-5 TRBV7-2 CASSSVSGSQETQYF TGTGCCAGCAGCTCTGTAAGCGGGAGTCAAGAGACCCAGTACTTC
many TRBD2 TRBJ2-7 TRBV20-1 CSALAGGTYEQYF TGCAGTGCTCTAGCGGGGGGAACCTACGAGCAGTACTTC
- TRBD2 TRBJ2-1 TRBV7-9 CASSSRLAGVSYNEQFF TGTGCCAGCAGCTCCCGACTAGCGGGGGTCTCCTACAATGAGCAGTTCTTC
once - TRBJ2-6 TRBV4-1 CASSLDDIRTSGANVLTF TGCGCCAGCAGCCTCGATGATATACGGACCTCTGGGGCCAACGTCCTGACTTTC
few TRBD1 TRBJ2-5 TRBV5-1 CASSSDRAETQYF TGCGCCAGCAGCTCGGACAGGGCCGAGACCCAGTACTTC
- - TRBJ1-2 TRBV15 CATSRVRQSQLTNYGYTF TGTGCCACCAGCAGAGTTCGGCAGTCACAATTAACTAACTATGGCTACACCTTC
few - TRBJ2-5 TRBV29-1 CSVEAGPGETQYF TGCAGCGTTGAGGCGGGGCCAGGGGAGACCCAGTACTTC
few - TRBJ1-2 TRBV7-6 CASSSDGGSYGYTF TGTGCCAGCAGCTCAGACGGGGGGAGCTATGGCTACACCTTC
- TRBD1 TRBJ2-7 TRBV6-5 CASTGDRGLYEQYF TGTGCCAGCACCGGAGACAGGGGATTGTACGAGCAGTACTTC
- - TRBJ2-1 TRBV14 CASSQYKGSEQFF TGTGCCAGCAGCCAATACAAGGGAAGTGAGCAGTTCTTC
- - TRBJ2-4 TRBV24-1 CATSDDSAKNIQYF TGTGCCACCAGTGATGATTCGGCCAAAAACATTCAGTACTTC
- - TRBJ1-1 TRBV12-3/TRBV12-4 CASSERTGKRAFF TGTGCCAGCAGCGAGAGAACAGGGAAAAGGGCTTTCTTT
few - TRBJ2-7 TRBV5-1 CASSLAVWTKGAYEQYF TGCGCCAGCAGCTTGGCCGTTTGGACGAAGGGGGCCTACGAGCAGTACTTC
many - TRBJ2-3 TRBV5-1 CASSFILTDTQYF TGCGCCAGCAGCTTTATTTTGACAGATACGCAGTATTTT
few - TRBJ2-2 TRBV12-3/TRBV12-4 CASETRGTGELFF TGTGCCAGCGAAACGAGGGGGACCGGGGAGCTGTTTTTT
many - TRBJ2-3 TRBV7-2 CASSLAVGGGTDTQYF TGTGCCAGCAGCTTAGCGGTGGGAGGAGGCACAGATACGCAGTATTTT
- - TRBJ2-3 TRBV3-1 CASSLVSAEGYTDTQYF TGTGCCAGCAGCCTCGTTTCCGCGGAGGGGTATACAGATACGCAGTATTTT
few TRBD1 TRBJ2-1 TRBV5-1 CASSSKGANGYNEQFF TGCGCCAGCAGCTCCAAGGGGGCTAACGGGTACAATGAGCAGTTCTTC
- TRBD1 TRBJ1-2 TRBV12-3/TRBV12-4 CASSSRTGDFGYTF TGTGCCAGCAGTTCCCGGACAGGGGACTTTGGCTACACCTTC
- TRBD2 TRBJ2-7 TRBV20-1 CSAPGTSDYEQYF TGCAGTGCTCCCGGGACTAGCGACTACGAGCAGTACTTC
few - TRBJ2-3 TRBV7-2 CASSSGGRTDTQYF TGTGCCAGCAGCTCGGGGGGCAGGACAGATACGCAGTATTTT
few TRBD2 TRBJ2-1 TRBV9 CASSYQGLAGADEQFF TGTGCCAGCAGCTATCAGGGACTAGCGGGAGCAGATGAGCAGTTCTTC
- - TRBJ2-6 TRBV24-1 CATSDGSSGANVLTF TGTGCCACCAGTGACGGAAGCTCTGGGGCCAACGTCCTGACTTTC
few - TRBJ2-1 TRBV7-2 CASSLMESYNEQFF TGTGCCAGCAGCTTAATGGAATCCTACAATGAGCAGTTCTTC
- - TRBJ1-4 TRBV6-1 CASSGQENEKLFF TGTGCCAGCAGTGGACAGGAAAATGAAAAACTGTTTTTT